These 8 T cell receptor beta chains were sequenced from one sample in a study of T cell responses to AZD1222 COVID-19 vaccine. TCRdb's table, derived via immunoSEQ multiplex PCR, lists solely in-frame clones and lacks some. This sample has approximately 120,000 clones, with more than 65% found just once. The sequences come from peripheral blood, collected 28 days after the second AZD1222 dose. The origin of the receptors is an adult who received the AZD1222 COVID-19 vaccine.

This sequence joins TRBV9 and TRBJ2-7; 9 bases agree with TRBD2. The V segment lost 3 bases and the J segment 6 bases; nucleotides outside the gene matches: 7. Germline values: CDR1 SGDLS, CDR2 YYNGEE. The length of the CDR3 is 14 residues. CDR3 nucleotides: TGTGCCAGCAGCGAGGCGGGAGGGTCGACCGAGCAGTACTTC. As protein: CASSEAGGSTEQYF.

V is TRBV12-3 or TRBV12-4 and J is TRBJ1-3, with a weak D call TRBD1 (5 bases). This CDR3 comprises 12 residues. V shed 5 bases and J shed 3 bases, with 5 bases lying between them. The CDR3 DNA sequence: TGTGCCAGCAGTCAGGGTGGAAACACCATATATTTT. Its protein product is CASSQGGNTIYF.

This chain connects TRBV24-1 to TRBJ1-3; D uncertain. Trimming left V 11 bases short and J 10 bases short, with 17 bases between. The CDR3 has 12 residues. Germline assignment: CDR1 KGHDR and CDR2 SFDVKD. CDR3 coding DNA: TGTGCCAACCCTGGGCCAGCCCAAACCATATATTTT. It specifies CANPGPAQTIYF.

V usage is TRBV6-6 and J usage is TRBJ2-7, with 7 bases fitting TRBD1. Germline CDR1 MNHNY, CDR2 SVGAGI (reference sequence). With 5 bases clipped from V and 6 bases from J, the junction kept 7 bases outside the gene matches. The CDR3 is 13 amino acids. The CDR3 loop is CASSPTGISEQYF. The CDR3 DNA reads TGTGCCAGCAGTCCGACAGGGATAAGCGAGCAGTACTTC.

The V gene is TRBV5-1, the J gene TRBJ2-1; 8 nucleotides agree with TRBD2. This CDR3 contains 16 residues. CDR1 and CDR2 (germline): SGHRS, YFSETQ. Losses at the gene ends were 0 bases for V and 2 bases for J; bases not matched to a gene: 4. Here the CDR3 reads CASSLAAGGPYNEQFF. The CDR3 nucleotides read TGCGCCAGCAGCTTGGCGGCGGGGGGACCCTACAATGAGCAGTTCTTC. The variable domain in full, with the rest retrieved from reference TRBV5-1 and TRBJ2-1, is KAGVTQTPRYLIKTRGQQVTLSCSPISGHRSVSWYQQTPGQGLQFLFEYFSETQRNKGNFPGRFSGRQFSNSRSEMNVSTLELGDSALYLCASSLAAGGPYNEQFFGPGTRLTVL.

The chain uses TRBV3-1 (or the pseudogene TRBV3-2) and TRBJ1-2; D may be TRBD1 (5 bases). Per the germline V gene, CDR1 is LGHDT and CDR2 is YNNKEL (reference sequence). The V end was cut by 1 base, the J end by 0 bases, with 9 bases between. The CDR3 is 15 amino acids. The CDR3 DNA reads TGTGCCAGCAGCCAAGGGGGGACCGCTAACTATGGCTACACCTTC. This encodes CASSQGGTANYGYTF.

The chain combines TRBV19 with TRBJ2-5; 9 nucleotides align to TRBD1. V dropped 4 bases and J dropped 4; count of bases not matched to a gene: 4. The CDR3 has 14 amino acids. The germline CDR1 and CDR2 sequences are LNHDA and SQIVND (reference sequence). The CDR3 DNA follows: TGTGCCAGTAGTACAGGGACAGGGAGAGAGACCCAGTACTTC. Translated: CASSTGTGRETQYF. Full variable domain (rest looked up from reference TRBV19 and TRBJ2-5): DGGITQSPKYLFRKEGQNVTLSCEQNLNHDAMYWYRQDPGQGLRLIYYSQIVNDFQKGDIAEGYSVSREKKESFPLTVTSAQKNPTAFYLCASSTGTGRETQYFGPGTRLLVL.

The chain is built from TRBV6-5 and TRBJ2-3, with D hard to call. CDR1 is MNHEY, CDR2 SVGAGI, per germline. Trimming cost V 5 bases and J 7 bases, with 7 bases left between them. CDR3 size: 11 residues. The CDR3 is CASSTEYTQYF. Written as DNA, the CDR3 is TGTGCCAGCAGTACCGAATATACGCAGTATTTT.